A selection of T cell receptor beta chains follows, all from one sample in a study of CD8+CD57+ T cells in acquired aplastic anemia. TCRdb re-analysed the reads in MiXCR, keeping a single row per CDR3 protein. This sample yields roughly 500,000 distinct CDR3 sequences, of which under 40% are seen a single time; around 0.82% belongs to the top ten. Material for sequencing was sorted CD4+, CD8+, or CD8+CD57+ T cells (not recorded which) from PBMCs. Source of these receptors: a human donor with aplastic anemia. The CDR3 runs from the conserved cysteine through the conserved F or W. A D gene is named only where the DNA matches it firmly. Part of the rows lack a size; the others show once, few, many or a class for expanded clones.

v_call	clone_size	j_call	d_call	cdr3_aa	cdr3_nt
TRBV29-1	many	TRBJ1-2	TRBD1	CSVDQGAHYGYTF	TGCAGCGTTGACCAGGGGGCGCACTATGGCTACACCTTC
TRBV10-2	NA	TRBJ1-1	TRBD1	CASSDKGQLNTEAFF	TGCGCCAGCAGTGACAAGGGACAGCTGAACACTGAAGCTTTCTTT
TRBV7-2	many	TRBJ1-6	NA	CASSLGQHHSPLHF	TGTGCCAGCAGCTTAGGCCAGCACCATTCACCCCTCCACTTT
TRBV25-1	many	TRBJ2-3	TRBD1	CASSSEGASTDTQYF	TGTGCCAGCAGTTCAGAGGGGGCCTCCACAGATACGCAGTATTTT
TRBV20-1	many	TRBJ2-7	NA	CSANVDGGYEQYF	TGCAGTGCAAACGTAGATGGAGGCTACGAGCAGTACTTC
TRBV6-1	NA	TRBJ1-2	NA	CASIAGVLGYTF	TGTGCCAGCATTGCGGGGGTGCTTGGCTACACCTTC
TRBV15	NA	TRBJ1-1	NA	CATSSEDSLGAFF	TGTGCCACCAGCAGCGAGGACAGTCTTGGAGCTTTCTTT
TRBV11-1	NA	TRBJ2-1	TRBD2	CASSISGGADNEQFF	TGTGCCAGCAGCATTAGCGGGGGGGCAGACAATGAGCAGTTCTTC
TRBV10-3	many	TRBJ2-5	NA	CAIGRPQETQYF	TGTGCCATCGGGCGGCCCCAAGAGACCCAGTACTTC
TRBV24-1	many	TRBJ1-2	TRBD1	CATSDRDRGGYTF	TGTGCCACCAGTGATCGTGACAGGGGAGGCTACACCTTC
TRBV6-2/TRBV6-3	few	TRBJ2-3	NA	CASSYVQGPRTTDTQYF	TGTGCCAGCAGTTACGTGCAGGGACCCCGAACCACAGATACGCAGTATTTT
TRBV24-1	NA	TRBJ2-7	NA	CASSPLDGDYEQYF	TGTGCCAGCTCACCGCTCGACGGGGACTACGAGCAGTACTTC
TRBV2	NA	TRBJ1-5	NA	CARPPPQSNQPQHF	TGTGCTAGACCCCCCCCACAGAGCAATCAGCCCCAGCATTTT
TRBV10-3	many	TRBJ1-1	TRBD1	CAIRATGPNTEAFF	TGTGCCATCAGGGCGACAGGGCCGAACACTGAAGCTTTCTTT